Listed here are 9 T cell receptor beta chains from one sample, sequenced in a study of CD8 T cells in Susac syndrome. The RNA, 0.5 to 1 ug, was put through reverse transcription using random hexamers. A single record per CDR3 protein comes from TCRdb applying MiXCR to the immunoSEQ multiplex PCR reads. Altogether 100,000 to 150,000 distinct CDR3 sequences are present, approximately 94% being singletons, with the ten largest covering around 0.12%. The sequenced material came from CD4+ T cells from PBMCs. The receptors come from a human donor with multiple sclerosis.

The chain couples TRBV5-1 to TRBJ1-1; a possible D gene is TRBD1 (5 bases). CDR1 and CDR2 (germline): SGHRS, YFSETQ. The CDR3 sequence is 14 residues long. The V and J ends lost 4 bases and 1 base respectively, with 11 bases between them. CDR3 region: CASSRSGTNTEAFF. CDR3 DNA: TGCGCCAGCAGCCGGTCAGGGACGAACACTGAAGCTTTCTTT.

This clonotype was seen just once. At one of its ends the junction is not consistent with the germline gene, which may arise from a read error. The J gene is TRBJ2-2, the V gene TRBV4-3, with D perhaps TRBD2 (5 bases). The CDR3 is made up of 15 amino acids. Germline CDR1 is LGHNA and CDR2 is YSLEER. As DNA, the CDR3 is TGCGCCAGCAGCCAAGTAGTGCCGGGCACCGGGGAGCTGTGTTTT. It codes for CASSQVVPGTGELCF.

This chain uses TRBV5-6 with TRBJ2-1, with TRBD2 matching 7 bases. Germline V gene data show CDR1 as SGHDT and CDR2 as YYEEEE. V lost 1 base, J lost 8 bases, and 6 bases stayed unmatched. This CDR3 spans 14 amino acids. CDR3 region: CASSLIAGRDEQFF. CDR3 DNA sequence: TGTGCCAGCAGCTTGATAGCGGGCCGGGATGAGCAGTTCTTC. The whole variable domain, filled in from reference TRBV5-6 and TRBJ2-1, reads DAGVTQSPTHLIKTRGQQVTLRCSPKSGHDTVSWYQQALGQGPQFIFQYYEEEERQRGNFPDRFSGHQFPNYSSELNVNALLLGDSALYLCASSLIAGRDEQFFGPGTRLTVL.

This chain uses TRBV19 with TRBJ1-2; D perhaps matches TRBD1 (5 bases). The CDR3 runs to 14 residues. Deletions cut 10 bases from V and 5 bases from J, with 20 bases between. CDR1 and CDR2 (germline): LNHDA, SQIVND (reference sequence). CDR3 amino acids: CATQPGPSGYGYTF. CDR3 nucleotides: TGTGCCACCCAACCGGGACCGTCAGGATATGGCTACACCTTC.

CDR3 sequence reads: CASSEGKAPQHF. The CDR3, as DNA: TGTGCCAGTAGTGAAGGAAAAGCGCCCCAGCATTTT. The chain has TRBV19 and TRBJ1-5; D remains ambiguous. Germline CDR1 reads LNHDA; CDR2 reads SQIVND (reference sequence). The CDR3 runs to 12 residues. V lost 5 bases and J lost 9, with 11 bases in between.

J is TRBJ1-2 and V is TRBV27; TRBD1 agrees at 7 bases. Germline lookup yields CDR1 MNHEY and CDR2 SMNVEV (reference sequence). CDR3 length equals 13 residues. With 4 bases clipped from V and 8 bases from J, the junction kept 7 bases outside the gene matches. The chain's CDR3 is CASSSSDRDGYTF. DNA of the CDR3: TGTGCCAGCAGTTCTTCCGACAGGGACGGCTACACCTTC.

V usage is TRBV30 and J usage is TRBJ2-3; 8 bases agree with TRBD2. The CDR3 has 11 residues. V was clipped by 8 bases and J by 4 bases; unmatched bases: 2. Germline loops: CDR1 GTSNPN, CDR2 SVGIG (reference sequence). The CDR3 loop is CARGGADTQYF. CDR3 sequence (DNA): TGTGCCCGGGGGGGGGCAGATACGCAGTATTTT.

This chain links TRBV30 with TRBJ1-2; no definite D call. The CDR3 has 12 residues. The germline CDR1 and CDR2 sequences are GTSNPN and SVGIG (reference sequence). V shed 4 bases and J shed 2 bases, with 8 bases lying between them. CDR3: CAWIPDNYGYTF. The CDR3 nucleotides are TGTGCCTGGATCCCGGACAACTATGGCTACACCTTC. The whole variable domain, remainder taken from reference TRBV30 and TRBJ1-2, is SQTIHQWPATLVQPVGSPLSLECTVEGTSNPNLYWYRQAAGRGLQLLFYSVGIGQISSEVPQNLSASRPQDRQFILSSKKLLLSDSGFYLCAWIPDNYGYTFGSGTRLTVV.

The CDR3 DNA reads TGCGCCAGCAGCCACCCTCGGAGGGAGACCCAGTACTTC. The encoded protein is CASSHPRRETQYF. The chain employs TRBV4-1 and TRBJ2-5; tentative D call: TRBD2 (5 bases). The CDR3 extends over 13 amino acids. Germline V gene data show CDR1 as MGHRA and CDR2 as YSYEKL. The ends were cut back, 3 bases at V and 5 bases at J, with 10 bases in the middle.